The clone carrying this TCR beta chain was detected a few times. The CDR3 sequence is 13 residues long. V shed 3 bases and J 6 bases; nucleotides not matched to a gene: 6. Germline lookup yields CDR1 GTSNPN and CDR2 SVGIG (reference sequence). This record comes from a study of blood T cell repertoires in COVID-19. Turning to the study itself: Both acute and convalescent COVID-19 samples were obtained from the United States, Italy and Spain. Sources were T cells, B-cell-depleted T cells, or PBMCs; the material itself was cDNA or gDNA.

Authors' methods: Reference gene primer amplification in the assay estimated nucleated cell counts. This table comes from immunoSEQ multiplex PCR, and its TCRdb copy is limited to in-frame clones, with some not included. V and J calls and clone size are as listed in that table; D and trimming were resolved from the DNA. Of tens of thousands of clones detected, 80% to 90% appear once; the ten largest clones hold 1.6%. This TCR was recovered from a man in his fifties or sixties with acute or convalescent COVID-19. Material: peripheral blood. The V call is TRBV30, the J call TRBJ1-1, with 8 bases that match TRBD1. Here the CDR3 reads CAWSSRGPAEAFF. CDR3 DNA sequence: TGTGCCTGGAGCTCCAGGGGGCCTGCTGAAGCTTTCTTT.